This T cell receptor beta chain originates from a study of OX40 agonist ivuxolimab in advanced cancers. Study details: At doses from 0.01 to 10 mg/kg, patients were given intravenous ivuxolimab every 2 weeks.

Assay: immunoSEQ multiplex PCR; the TCRdb copy retains only in-frame clones and omits some. The sample lists about 60,000 clones; 81% were seen once. Trimming took 4 bases from V and 2 from J; bases not matched to a gene: 8. CDR3 length equals 15 residues. From germline, CDR1 is SGHNT and CDR2 YYREEE (reference sequence). Here the sequenced sample was CD4+ or CD8+ T cells sorted from blood, taken in a trial of the OX40 agonist ivuxolimab. This sequence was found in an adult with an advanced solid tumor such as melanoma, head and neck, liver or kidney cancer. V is TRBV5-4 and J is TRBJ2-7; 8 bases map to TRBD1. CDR3 in amino acids: CASSHGDRLTYEQYF. DNA for the CDR3: TGTGCCAGCAGCCACGGGGACAGGCTGACCTACGAGCAGTACTTC.